Here is one TCR beta chain with its context. What it binds is unknown. Overall study results and limits: Whole repertoires were not studied in the larger cohort, only one V-J beta rearrangement. Tumor memory CD4+ T cell TCR gene usage clustered with blood and lymph node memory CD4+ cells and lymph node naive CD4+ cells.

The junction had 11 bases not matched to a gene; V was cut back by 1 base and J by 8 bases. The CDR3 extends over 17 amino acids. After constant-region reverse-primer amplification, full-length variable regions underwent semi-nested PCR with Nested Universal Primer A. Each CDR3 protein gets one entry after TCRdb re-called the 5' RACE reads with MiXCR. This sample carries tens of thousands of distinct CDR3 sequences, roughly a quarter of them seen once, and the ten largest clones take 3.2%. The sequencing input was tumor-infiltrating naive CD4+ T cells sorted from the breast tumor. As for subset: naive CD4+ T cells, CD4+CD45RA+CD25-. The chain combines TRBV12-3 or TRBV12-4 with TRBJ2-1, with 10 bases fitting TRBD2. The TCR was taken from a female donor with breast cancer. The CDR3 DNA sequence: TGTGCCAGCAGTTTAGGGACTAGCGGTCGGACGAGCGATGAGCAGTTCTTC. Translating it yields CASSLGTSGRTSDEQFF.